Sequencing of this T cell receptor (beta chain) was carried out in a study of blood T cell repertoires in COVID-19. Study-wide background: The analysed material was cDNA or gDNA that came from T cells, B-cell-depleted T cells, or PBMCs.

The CDR3 runs to 14 residues. V was trimmed by 7 bases and J by 1 base, leaving 11 bases between them. The germline gives CDR1 SNHLY, CDR2 FYNNEI. The method was immunoSEQ multiplex PCR; TCRdb's version includes in-frame clones alone and lacks a portion of them. The table has tens of thousands of clones, around 87% seen once. The TCR was taken from a man aged 35-49 years with COVID-19, enrolled during active disease. This rearrangement joins TRBV2 to TRBJ1-5; D remains ambiguous. Sequenced input: peripheral blood. The CDR3 DNA is TGTGCCAGCAACCGGGAGATAAGCAATCAGCCCCAGCATTTT. It specifies CASNREISNQPQHF. Complete variable domain (other parts from reference TRBV2 and TRBJ1-5): EPEVTQTPSHQVTQMGQEVILRCVPISNHLYFYWYRQILGQKVEFLVSFYNNEISEKSEIFDDQFSVERPDGSNFTLKIRSTKLEDSAMYFCASNREISNQPQHFGDGTRLSIL.